Listed here is a single T cell receptor (beta chain). Its specificity is not known. Naive CD8 cells were CD45RO-negative, positively selected for CCR7, excluding terminally differentiated effector memory CD45RA+ cells. This sample is part of a study of shared clonotypes between healthy human individuals. The V end lost 5 bases, the J end lost 4 bases, and 15 bases lay between the germline ends. Germline V gene sequence: CDR1 MNHEY, CDR2 SMNVEV (reference sequence). This CDR3 has 14 amino acids. Notes on the study in general: Clonotype sharing across several donors was observed for about 4.8% of naive CD4 clonotypes.

Sequencing used immunoSEQ multiplex PCR; TCRdb keeps in-frame clones, though not all of them. The data contain around 2,000,000 clones, approximately 94% of them singletons. The gene calls are TRBV27 and TRBJ2-7; D possibly matches TRBD1 or TRBD2 (6 bases each). This TCR was recovered from a young man in good health. Some clones in this sample may be carry-over from other donors' samples. Sequenced: naive CD8+ T cells from PBMCs. CDR3 protein: CASSPGDMPYEQYF. In DNA form, the CDR3 reads TGTGCCAGCAGTCCGGGGGACATGCCTTACGAGCAGTACTTC.